Presented here are 2 T cell receptor beta chains from one specimen sequenced in a study of blood T cell repertoires in COVID-19. Clones were sequenced by immunoSEQ multiplex PCR, and TCRdb holds only the in-frame ones, with some missing. Found here are tens of thousands of clones, roughly 87% of them singletons; the top ten hold 2.5% to 3.5%. Sequencing input: peripheral blood. These receptors came from a woman aged 45-60 years with active or convalescent COVID-19.

CDR3 sequence reads: CASGLGASYEQYF. Written as DNA, the CDR3 is TGTGCTAGTGGTTTGGGGGCTTCCTACGAGCAGTACTTC. The gene calls are TRBV12-5 and TRBJ2-7; no clear D. The CDR3 totals 13 residues. V was shortened by 1 base and J by 1 base, with 5 bases between the two germline ends. CDR1 is LGHNT and CDR2 is FRNRAP in the germline V gene.

The chain has TRBV7-8 and TRBJ1-1; 9 bases fit TRBD1. Germline-derived CDR1 and CDR2 are SGHVS and FQNEAQ. This CDR3 is built from 15 residues. Trimming cost V 5 bases and J 0 bases; bases outside gene matches: 4. The CDR3 sequence: CASSPRDRVNTEAFF. CDR3 nucleotide sequence: TGTGCCAGCAGCCCTAGGGACAGGGTGAACACTGAAGCTTTCTTT. Drawing the rest from reference TRBV7-8 and TRBJ1-1, the complete variable domain is GAGVSQSPRYKVAKRGQDVALRCDPISGHVSLFWYQQALGQGPEFLTYFQNEAQLDKSGLPSDRFFAERPEGSVSTLKIQRTQQEDSAVYLCASSPRDRVNTEAFFGQGTRLTVV.